This TCR beta chain was recorded in a study of T cell responses to AZD1222 COVID-19 vaccine. Points from the study as a whole: The sample set comprised mostly white British donors with more females, and clonal diversity was possibly underestimated. Spike-specific TCR breadth and depth grew following two AZD1222 doses. The repertoires were collected only after the peak T cell response.

Trimming shortened V by 7 bases and J by 1 base, and 20 bases separated the two germline ends. The CDR3 runs to 16 residues. Germline V CDR1 and CDR2: SGHDT, YYEEEE. Libraries were prepared by immunoSEQ multiplex PCR; TCRdb keeps only in-frame clonotypes and omits some of them. This table has about 99,000 clones, approximately 93% appearing once. In this sample, this clone turned up a few times. The target antigen is unknown. This TCR came from an adult who received the AZD1222 COVID-19 vaccine. Specimen: peripheral blood, collected 28 days after the second AZD1222 dose. The rearrangement joins TRBV5-6 to TRBJ1-2; D is unclear. CDR3 residues: CASSPSGPGDNYGYTF. Here the CDR3 DNA reads TGTGCCAGCTCCCCAAGTGGTCCGGGCGATAACTATGGCTACACCTTC.